This TCR beta chain is drawn from a study of human T cells and chemical hapten exposure. Study-wide context: Across the whole study, which lasted around six months, patients were given diphenylcyclopropenone on the scalp once a week. Across samples, TCR yields varied, mostly owing to small differences in pooled library volumes. Patients were mainly female, each with alopecia areata, totalis or universalis.

Specified time point: patch test 2, 6 weeks after DPC sensitization. Treatment defined: therapeutic diphenylcyclopropenone sensitization with weekly scalp DPC. The library tagged individual cDNA molecules with unique molecular identifiers. TCRdb reprocessed the RACE reads via MiXCR and lists one record per CDR3 protein. The table has approximately 97,000 distinct CDR3 sequences, 10% to 12% seen once. Germline CDR1 is KGHDR and CDR2 is SFDVKD. The CDR3 covers 14 residues. V dropped 4 bases and J dropped 8; count of bases not matched to a gene: 5. This clonotype was sampled from a woman in her thirties or forties with alopecia areata. Some clones in this sample may be carry-over from other donors' samples. Source: whole blood, taken in connection with sensitization to the hapten diphenylcyclopropenone (DPC). V is TRBV24-1 and J is TRBJ2-1; 9 bases align to TRBD2. The CDR3 region has the DNA TGTGCCACCAGTGACTCGGGACTAGCCGATGAGCAGTTCTTC. Translation gives CATSDSGLADEQFF.